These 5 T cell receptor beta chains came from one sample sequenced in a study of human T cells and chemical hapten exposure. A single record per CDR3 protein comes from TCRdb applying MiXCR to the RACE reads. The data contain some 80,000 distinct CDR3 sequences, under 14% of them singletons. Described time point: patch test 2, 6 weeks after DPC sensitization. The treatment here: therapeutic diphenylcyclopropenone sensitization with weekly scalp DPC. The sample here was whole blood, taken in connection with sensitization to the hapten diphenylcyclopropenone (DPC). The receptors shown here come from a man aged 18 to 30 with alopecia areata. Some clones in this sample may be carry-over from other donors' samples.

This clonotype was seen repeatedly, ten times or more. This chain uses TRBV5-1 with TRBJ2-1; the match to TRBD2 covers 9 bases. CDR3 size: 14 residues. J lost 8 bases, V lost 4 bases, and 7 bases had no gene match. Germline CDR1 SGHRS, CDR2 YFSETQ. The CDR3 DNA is TGCGCCAGCAGCACCGGGACTAGCAACCATGAGCAGTTCTTC. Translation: CASSTGTSNHEQFF.

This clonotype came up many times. CDR3 sequence reads: CASSSPLLAGVQETQYF. CDR3 DNA: TGTGCCAGCTCCAGCCCGCTACTAGCGGGAGTACAAGAGACCCAGTACTTC. The chain uses TRBV27 and TRBJ2-5; 11 nucleotides match TRBD2. The ends lost 8 bases at V and 2 bases at J; junction bases unmatched: 13. From germline, CDR1 is MNHEY and CDR2 SMNVEV (reference sequence). The CDR3 spans 17 residues.

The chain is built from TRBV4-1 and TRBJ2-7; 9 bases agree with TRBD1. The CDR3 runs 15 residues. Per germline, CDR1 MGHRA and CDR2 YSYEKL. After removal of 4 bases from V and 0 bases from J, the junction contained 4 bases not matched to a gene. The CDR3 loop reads CASSPAQGASYEQYV. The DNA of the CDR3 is TGCGCCAGCAGCCCGGCACAGGGGGCCTCCTACGAGCAGTACGTC.

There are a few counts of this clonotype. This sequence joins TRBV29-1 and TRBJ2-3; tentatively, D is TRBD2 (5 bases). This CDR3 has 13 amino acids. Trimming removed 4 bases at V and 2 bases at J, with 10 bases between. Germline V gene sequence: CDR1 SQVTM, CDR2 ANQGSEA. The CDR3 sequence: CSVVTGFTDTQYF. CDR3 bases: TGCAGCGTTGTCACGGGATTCACAGATACGCAGTATTTT.

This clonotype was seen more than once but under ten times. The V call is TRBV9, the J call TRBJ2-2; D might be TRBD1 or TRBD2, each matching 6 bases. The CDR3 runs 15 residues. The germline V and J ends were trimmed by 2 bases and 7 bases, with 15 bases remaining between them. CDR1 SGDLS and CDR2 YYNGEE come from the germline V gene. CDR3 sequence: CASSVGGGYLGELFF. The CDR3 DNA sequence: TGTGCCAGCAGCGTTGGAGGGGGATATCTCGGGGAGCTGTTTTTT. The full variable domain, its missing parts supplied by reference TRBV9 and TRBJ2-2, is DSGVTQTPKHLITATGQRVTLRCSPRSGDLSVYWYQQSLDQGLQFLIQYYNGEERAKGNILERFSAQQFPDLHSELNLSSLELGDSALYFCASSVGGGYLGELFFGEGSRLTVL.